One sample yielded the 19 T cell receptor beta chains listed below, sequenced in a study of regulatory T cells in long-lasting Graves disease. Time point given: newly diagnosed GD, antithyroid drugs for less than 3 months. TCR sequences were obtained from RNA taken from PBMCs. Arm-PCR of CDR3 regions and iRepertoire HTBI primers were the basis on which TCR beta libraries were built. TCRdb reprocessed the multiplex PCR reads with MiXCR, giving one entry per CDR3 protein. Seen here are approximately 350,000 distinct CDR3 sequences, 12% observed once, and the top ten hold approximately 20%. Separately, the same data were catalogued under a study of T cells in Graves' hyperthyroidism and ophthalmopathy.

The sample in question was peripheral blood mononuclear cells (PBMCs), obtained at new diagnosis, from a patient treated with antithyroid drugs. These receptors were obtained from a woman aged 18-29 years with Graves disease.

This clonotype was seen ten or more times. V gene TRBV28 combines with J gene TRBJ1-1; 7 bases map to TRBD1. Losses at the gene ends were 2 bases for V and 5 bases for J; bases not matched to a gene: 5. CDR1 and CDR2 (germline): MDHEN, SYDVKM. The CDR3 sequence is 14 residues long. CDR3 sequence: CASSLDRAGTEAFF. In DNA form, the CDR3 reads TGTGCCAGCAGTTTAGACAGGGCAGGTACTGAAGCTTTCTTT.

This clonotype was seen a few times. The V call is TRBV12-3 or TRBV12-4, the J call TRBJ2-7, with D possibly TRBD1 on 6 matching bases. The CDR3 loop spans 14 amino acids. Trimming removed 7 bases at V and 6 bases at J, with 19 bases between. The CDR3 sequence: CASTDRNPRVEQYV. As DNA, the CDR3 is TGTGCCAGCACCGACAGGAACCCTCGGGTCGAGCAGTACGTC.

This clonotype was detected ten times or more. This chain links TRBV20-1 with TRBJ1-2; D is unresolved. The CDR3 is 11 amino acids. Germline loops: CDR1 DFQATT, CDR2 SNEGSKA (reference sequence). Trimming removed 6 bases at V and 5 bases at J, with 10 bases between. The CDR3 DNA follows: TGCAGTGCCGGTACGTTATATGGCTACACCTTC. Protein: CSAGTLYGYTF.

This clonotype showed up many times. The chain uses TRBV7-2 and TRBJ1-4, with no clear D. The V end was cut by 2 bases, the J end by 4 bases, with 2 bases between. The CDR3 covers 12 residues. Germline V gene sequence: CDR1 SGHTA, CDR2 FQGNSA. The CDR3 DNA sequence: TGTGCCAGCAGCTTATATAATGAAAAACTGTTTTTT. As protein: CASSLYNEKLFF.

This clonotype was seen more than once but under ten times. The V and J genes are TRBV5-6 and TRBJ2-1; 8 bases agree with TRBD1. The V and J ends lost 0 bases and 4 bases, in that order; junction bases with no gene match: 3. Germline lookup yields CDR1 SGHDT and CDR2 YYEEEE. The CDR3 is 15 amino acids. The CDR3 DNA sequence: TGTGCCAGCAGCTTGGCTAGGGACAGGTACAATGAGCAGTTCTTC. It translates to CASSLARDRYNEQFF.

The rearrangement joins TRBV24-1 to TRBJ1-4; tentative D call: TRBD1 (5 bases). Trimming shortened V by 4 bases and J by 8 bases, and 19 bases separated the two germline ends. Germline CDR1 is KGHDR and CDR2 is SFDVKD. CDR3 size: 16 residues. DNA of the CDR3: TGTGCCACCAGTGACCCGTCCCGCGGGGGTCGGGAAAAACTGTTTTTT. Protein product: CATSDPSRGGREKLFF.

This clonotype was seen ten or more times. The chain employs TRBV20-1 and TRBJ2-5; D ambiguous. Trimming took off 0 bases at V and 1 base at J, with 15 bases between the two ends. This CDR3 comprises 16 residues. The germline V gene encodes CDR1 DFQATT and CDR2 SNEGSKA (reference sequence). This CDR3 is CSARDFQPYLQETQYF. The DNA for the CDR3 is TGCAGTGCTAGAGATTTTCAACCGTACCTCCAAGAGACCCAGTACTTC.

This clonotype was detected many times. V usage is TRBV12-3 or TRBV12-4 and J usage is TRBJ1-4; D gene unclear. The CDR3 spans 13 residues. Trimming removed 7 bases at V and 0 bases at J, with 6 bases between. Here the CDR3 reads CASTWATNEKLFF. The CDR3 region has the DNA TGTGCCAGCACCTGGGCAACTAATGAAAAACTGTTTTTT.

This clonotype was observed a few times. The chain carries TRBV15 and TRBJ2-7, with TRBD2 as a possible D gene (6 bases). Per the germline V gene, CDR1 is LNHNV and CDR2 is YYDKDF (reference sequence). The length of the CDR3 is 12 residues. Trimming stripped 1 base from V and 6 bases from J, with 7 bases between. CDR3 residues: CATSRVGGEQYF. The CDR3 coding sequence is TGTGCCACCAGCAGAGTCGGGGGCGAGCAGTACTTC.

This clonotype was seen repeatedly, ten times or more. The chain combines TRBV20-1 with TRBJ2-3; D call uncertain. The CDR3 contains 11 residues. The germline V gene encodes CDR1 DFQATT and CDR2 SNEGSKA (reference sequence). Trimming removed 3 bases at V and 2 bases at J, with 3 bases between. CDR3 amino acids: CSARTTDTQYF. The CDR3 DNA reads TGCAGTGCTAGGACCACAGATACGCAGTATTTT.

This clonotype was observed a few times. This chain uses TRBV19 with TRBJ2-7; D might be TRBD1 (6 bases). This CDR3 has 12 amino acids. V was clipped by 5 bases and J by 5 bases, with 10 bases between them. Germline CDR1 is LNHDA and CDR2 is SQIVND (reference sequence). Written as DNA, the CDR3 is TGTGCCAGTAGTCTGGGGGCCAACGAGCAGTACTTC. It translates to CASSLGANEQYF.

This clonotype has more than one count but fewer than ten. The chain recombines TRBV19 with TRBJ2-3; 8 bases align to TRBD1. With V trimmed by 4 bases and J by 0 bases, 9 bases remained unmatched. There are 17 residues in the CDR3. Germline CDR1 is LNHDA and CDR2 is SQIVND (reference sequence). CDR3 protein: CASSRQGTTPSTDTQYF. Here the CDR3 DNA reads TGTGCCAGTAGTAGACAGGGGACGACCCCTAGCACAGATACGCAGTATTTT.

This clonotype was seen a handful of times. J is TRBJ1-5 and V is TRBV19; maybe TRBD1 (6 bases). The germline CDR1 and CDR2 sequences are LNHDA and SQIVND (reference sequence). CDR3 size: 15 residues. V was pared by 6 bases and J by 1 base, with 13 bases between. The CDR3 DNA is TGTGCCAGTAGAAGATACAGGGCGAGCAATCAGCCCCAGCATTTT. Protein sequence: CASRRYRASNQPQHF.

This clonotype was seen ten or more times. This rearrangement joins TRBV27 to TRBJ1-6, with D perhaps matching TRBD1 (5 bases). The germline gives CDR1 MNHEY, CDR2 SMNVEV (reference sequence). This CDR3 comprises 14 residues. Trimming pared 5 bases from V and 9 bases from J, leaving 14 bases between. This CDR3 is CASSRDPGISPLHF. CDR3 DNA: TGTGCCAGCAGTCGGGACCCGGGCATTTCACCCCTCCACTTT.

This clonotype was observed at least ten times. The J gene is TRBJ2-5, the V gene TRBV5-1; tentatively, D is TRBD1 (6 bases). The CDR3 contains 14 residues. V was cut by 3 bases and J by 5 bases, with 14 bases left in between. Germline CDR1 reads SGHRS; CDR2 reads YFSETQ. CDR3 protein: CASSWLDSAETQYF. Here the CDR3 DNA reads TGCGCCAGCAGCTGGCTGGACAGTGCGGAGACCCAGTACTTC.

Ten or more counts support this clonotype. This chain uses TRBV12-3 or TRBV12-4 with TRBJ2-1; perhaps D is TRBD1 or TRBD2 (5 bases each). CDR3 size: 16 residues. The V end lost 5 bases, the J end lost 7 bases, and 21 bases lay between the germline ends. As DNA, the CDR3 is TGTGCCAGCAGTCTCGCACGGTGGGGGTCGTGTAATGAGCAGTTCTTC. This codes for CASSLARWGSCNEQFF.

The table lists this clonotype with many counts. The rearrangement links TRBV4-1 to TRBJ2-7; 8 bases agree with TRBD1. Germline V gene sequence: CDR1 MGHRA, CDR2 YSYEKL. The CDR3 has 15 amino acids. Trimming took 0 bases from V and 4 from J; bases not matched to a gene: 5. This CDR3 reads CASSQERDRGYEQYF. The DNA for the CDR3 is TGCGCCAGCAGCCAAGAACGCGACAGGGGATACGAGCAGTACTTC.

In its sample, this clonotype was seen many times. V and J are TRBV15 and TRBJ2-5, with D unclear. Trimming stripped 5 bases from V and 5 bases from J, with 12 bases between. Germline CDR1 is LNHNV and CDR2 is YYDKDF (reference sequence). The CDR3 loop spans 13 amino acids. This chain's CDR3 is CATSEELSETQYF. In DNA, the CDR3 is TGTGCCACCAGCGAAGAGCTATCGGAGACCCAGTACTTC.

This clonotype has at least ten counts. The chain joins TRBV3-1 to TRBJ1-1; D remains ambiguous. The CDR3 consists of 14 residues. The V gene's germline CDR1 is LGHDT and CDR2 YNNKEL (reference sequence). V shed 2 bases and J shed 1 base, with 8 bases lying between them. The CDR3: CASSQWTENTEAFF. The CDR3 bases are TGTGCCAGCAGCCAATGGACCGAGAACACTGAAGCTTTCTTT.